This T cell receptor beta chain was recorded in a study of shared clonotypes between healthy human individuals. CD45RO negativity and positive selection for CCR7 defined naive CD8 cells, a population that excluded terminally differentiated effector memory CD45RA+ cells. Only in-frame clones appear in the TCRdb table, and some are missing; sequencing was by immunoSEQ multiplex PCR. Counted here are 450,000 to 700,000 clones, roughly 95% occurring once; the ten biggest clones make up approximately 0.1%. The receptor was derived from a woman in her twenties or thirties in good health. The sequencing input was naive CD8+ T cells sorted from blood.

DNA of the CDR3: TGTGCCACCAGCAGGCAGGGCGAGGAAGATACGCAGTATTTT. Translation gives CATSRQGEEDTQYF. The V and J genes are TRBV15 and TRBJ2-3; tentative D call: TRBD1 (5 bases). Per the germline V gene, CDR1 is LNHNV and CDR2 is YYDKDF (reference sequence). The CDR3 consists of 14 residues. V lost 3 bases and J lost 5, with 12 bases in between.